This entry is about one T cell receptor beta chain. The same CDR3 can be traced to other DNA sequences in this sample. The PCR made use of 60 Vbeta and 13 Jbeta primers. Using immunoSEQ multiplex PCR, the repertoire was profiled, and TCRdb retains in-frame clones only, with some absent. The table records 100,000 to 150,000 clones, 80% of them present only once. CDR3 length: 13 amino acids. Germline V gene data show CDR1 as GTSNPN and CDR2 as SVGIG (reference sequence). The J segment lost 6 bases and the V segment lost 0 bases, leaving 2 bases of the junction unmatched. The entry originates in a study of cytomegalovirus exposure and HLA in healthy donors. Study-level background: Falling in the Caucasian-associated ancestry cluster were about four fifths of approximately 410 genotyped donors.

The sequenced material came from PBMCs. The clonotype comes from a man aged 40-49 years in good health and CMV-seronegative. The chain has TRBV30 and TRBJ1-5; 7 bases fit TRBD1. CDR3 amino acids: CAWSVSGGQPQHF. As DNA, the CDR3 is TGTGCCTGGAGTGTATCAGGGGGTCAGCCCCAGCATTTT.